This TCR beta chain was obtained from a study of CD8 T cell repertoires and HIV-1 epitope variants. About the research overall: T cells were stimulated with Twenty-five Gag and Nef peptides separately. IL-2, IL-7 and IL-15 were added on days 3 and 7 of 10-day cultures. Notes on the study in general: Some ten antigen-specific TCR beta clonotypes were found; over 5 seemed cross-reactive to variants. The assay identified only TCR beta chains of antigen-proliferating T cells.

The CDR3 is made up of 14 amino acids. Trimming took off 7 bases at V and 1 base at J, with 8 bases between the two ends. CDR1 and CDR2 (germline): MNHEY, SVGAGI. TCRdb's copy holds only in-frame clones and misses some; the assay was immunoSEQ multiplex PCR. The table has over 5,000 clones, around two thirds seen once. Details on this clone: Its target is unknown.

This rearrangement joins TRBV6-5 to TRBJ2-6, with D unresolved. This clonotype was sampled from a male donor with HIV. The source material was cultured CD8+ T cells derived from PBMCs. The CDR3 nucleotides read TGTGCCAGCACCTTAGTATCTGGGGCCAACGTCCTGACTTTC. Translating gives CASTLVSGANVLTF.